This T cell receptor (beta chain) was identified during a study of early T cells in non-severe SARS-CoV-2 infection. Overall study context: The chains were unpaired, and the sequenced material was bulk RNA from unsorted whole blood. Regarding the study as a whole: Matches to VDJdb favored anti-spike CD8 responses and missed private and CD4 specificities.

This CDR3 is built from 15 residues. Deletions cut 4 bases from V and 1 base from J, with 8 bases between. Researchers tagged individual cDNA molecules with unique molecular identifiers. TCRdb analysed the 5' RACE reads with MiXCR anew, one entry per CDR3 protein. The table has over 90,000 distinct CDR3 sequences, around 12% seen once. Worth noting for this clonotype: Its antigen remains unidentified.

Sequenced here: whole blood, sampled at baseline. This receptor was obtained from an adult who was a healthcare worker with PCR-confirmed SARS-CoV-2 infection or an uninfected control (not recorded which). The chain has TRBV12-3 or TRBV12-4 and TRBJ2-6; no definite D call. CDR3 nucleotide sequence: TGTGCCAGCAGTTCCGGAATATCTGGGGCCAACGTCCTGACTTTC. This codes for CASSSGISGANVLTF.